This T cell receptor (beta chain) emerged from a study of blood T cells in healthy people across ages. A second PCR, run for roughly 7 to 11 cycles, used a sample-barcoded 5' primer plus a J-beta primer mix. TCRdb reprocessed the 5' RACE reads with MiXCR, giving one entry per CDR3 protein. The sample contains 650,000 or so distinct CDR3 sequences, approximately 52% of which appear only once. CDR1 and CDR2 (germline): SGHTA, FQGNSA. There are 15 residues in the CDR3. With V trimmed by 5 bases and J by 1 base, 7 bases remained unmatched. The sequencing sample was made of blood. V usage is TRBV7-2 and J usage is TRBJ1-1, with TRBD1 identical over 7 bases. The TCR comes from a woman aged 80 or over in good health. This CDR3 is CASSADRRSNTEAFF. The DNA for the CDR3 is TGTGCCAGCAGCGCGGACAGGCGATCGAACACTGAAGCTTTCTTT. Full variable domain (missing parts from reference TRBV7-2 and TRBJ1-1): GAGVSQSPSNKVTEKGKDVELRCDPISGHTALYWYRQSLGQGLEFLIYFQGNSAPDKSGLPSDRFSAERTGGSVSTLTIQRTQQEDSAVYLCASSADRRSNTEAFFGQGTRLTVV.